Presented here are 8 T cell receptor beta chains from one specimen sequenced in a study of CD8 T cells in ankylosing spondylitis. Each CDR3 protein gets one entry after TCRdb re-called the 5' RACE reads with MiXCR. This sample carries 350,000 or so distinct CDR3 sequences, roughly 14% of them seen once, and the ten largest clones take approximately 1.1%. The material sequenced was blood, either unsorted or a sorted T cell fraction (not recorded which). All receptors derive from a male donor with ankylosing spondylitis or in good health (not recorded which).

This clonotype was seen only once. The chain employs TRBV20-1 and TRBJ2-5; TRBD2 agrees at 8 bases. J lost 4 bases, V lost 6 bases, and 10 bases had no gene match. In germline, CDR1 is DFQATT, CDR2 SNEGSKA (reference sequence). The CDR3 sequence is 14 residues long. Written as DNA, the CDR3 is TGCAGTGCCCCCAACGCGGGGGGCGTAGAGACCCAGTACTTC. This encodes CSAPNAGGVETQYF.

Notes on this clonotype: This sequence may be a read error, since a much larger clone differs from it by one base. This sequence joins TRBV12-3 or TRBV12-4 and TRBJ2-5, with 10 bases that match TRBD2. This CDR3 has 18 amino acids. The CDR3 is CAISLRTSGHAMGKTQYF. The CDR3 DNA follows: TGTGCCATCAGTTTAAGGACTAGCGGACACGCGATGGGAAAGACCCAGTACTTC.

This clonotype appeared many times. V usage is TRBV12-3 or TRBV12-4 and J usage is TRBJ2-3; TRBD2 aligns across 11 bases. This CDR3 comprises 16 residues. After removal of 5 bases from V and 3 bases from J, the junction contained 7 bases not matched to a gene. CDR3 residues: CASSAILAGATDTQYF. The CDR3 DNA sequence: TGTGCCAGCAGTGCGATACTAGCGGGAGCTACAGATACGCAGTATTTT.

This clonotype occurred a few times. The V and J genes are TRBV27 and TRBJ1-2, with TRBD1 matching 8 bases. Germline CDR1 and CDR2: MNHEY and SMNVEV (reference sequence). V trimming: 2 bases; J trimming: 8 bases; junction bases outside the gene matches: 4. The CDR3 totals 13 residues. CDR3 region: CASSLVQGGGYTF. The CDR3 coding sequence is TGTGCCAGCAGTTTAGTACAGGGGGGCGGCTACACCTTC.

V usage is TRBV12-3 or TRBV12-4 and J usage is TRBJ2-7; D not certain. The V gene lost 5 bases and the J gene lost 1 base, with 12 bases spanning the gap. This CDR3 has 14 amino acids. CDR3 in DNA: TGTGCCAGCAGTCCTCTCGGCAGATCCTACGAGCAGTACTTC. It yields the protein CASSPLGRSYEQYF.

In this sample, this clonotype turned up many times. This chain connects TRBV12-3 or TRBV12-4 to TRBJ1-1, with D unclear. Trimming cost V 6 bases and J 5 bases, with 16 bases left between them. The CDR3 loop spans 14 amino acids. CDR3 in DNA: TGTGCCAGCAGCAAGGCCCCGTTTGAAACTGAAGCTTTCTTT. Protein product: CASSKAPFETEAFF.

This chain links TRBV28 with TRBJ2-1; D is possibly TRBD2 (6 bases). CDR3 length: 14 amino acids. Trimming cost V 10 bases and J 4 bases, with 17 bases left between them. Per the germline V gene, CDR1 is MDHEN and CDR2 is SYDVKM. Here the CDR3 reads CATSPGTFYNEQFF. The CDR3, as DNA: TGTGCCACCTCCCCCGGGACTTTTTACAATGAGCAGTTCTTC.

This clonotype has ten or more counts. The rearrangement uses TRBV29-1 and TRBJ2-7; D uncertain. V lost 3 bases and J lost 5, with 14 bases in between. The length of the CDR3 is 13 residues. From germline, CDR1 is SQVTM and CDR2 ANQGSEA. CDR3 bases: TGCAGCGTTGATGGGCCCCTTCGGGACGAGCAGTACTTC. Amino acids: CSVDGPLRDEQYF.